This section outlines one T cell receptor (beta chain) sequence together with its context. What it binds is not known. The data derive from a study of shared clonotypes between healthy human individuals. As for the study in general: CD8 memory received one plate per donor, CD8 naive two, CD4 memory three and CD4 naive three. Notes on the study in general: Estimated richness values were generally larger in naive subsets than in memory subsets. Clonotype sharing across several donors was observed for around 4.5% of naive CD4 clonotypes.

Trimming removed 1 base at V and 9 bases at J, with 16 bases between. This CDR3 has 15 amino acids. Germline V CDR1 and CDR2: SGHTA, FQGNSA. Replicate PCRs for sorted subsets used approximately 190 ng DNA; this equaled 30,000 to 35,000 T cell genomes. Here immunoSEQ multiplex PCR was the method, and the copy in TCRdb shows in-frame clones only, minus some. This table holds 850,000 to 1,100,000 clones, about 72% found once. The chain recombines TRBV7-2 with TRBJ2-1, with D perhaps given as TRBD1 or TRBD2 (5 bases each). Sequencing was done on a sample of memory CD4+ T cells from PBMCs. Subset here: CD45RA-negative fraction. The clonotype comes from a man between 18 and 29 years old in good health. Some clones in this sample may be carry-over from other donors' samples. The CDR3 DNA sequence: TGTGCCAGCAGCTTAGTTGCCGGAGGTAGGGGTGAGCAGTTCTTC. Its translation: CASSLVAGGRGEQFF.